The 5 T cell receptor beta chains below were found in one sample sequenced in a study of control samples from healthy donors and cancer patients. Assay used: immunoSEQ multiplex PCR; TCRdb lists only in-frame clones, some missing. The sample shows roughly 120,000 clones, around 96% of them seen only once. The sequencing sample was made of blood. The receptors derive from a man aged 30 to 39 in good health.

The rearrangement links TRBV3-1 (or the pseudogene TRBV3-2) to TRBJ1-6; 11 nucleotides match TRBD1. The CDR3 sequence is 16 residues long. Germline loops: CDR1 LGHDT, CDR2 YNNKEL (reference sequence). J was trimmed by 1 base and V by 5 bases; bases with no gene match: 1. CDR3: CASSGQGASYNSPLHF. The CDR3 region has the DNA TGTGCCAGCAGCGGACAGGGGGCATCCTATAATTCACCCCTCCACTTT.

The chain joins TRBV7-9 to TRBJ2-3; 10 bases are a match to TRBD2. This CDR3 region has 15 residues. The junction had 4 bases not matched to a gene; V was cut back by 3 bases and J by 4 bases. Germline-derived CDR1 and CDR2 are SEHNR and FQNEAQ (reference sequence). CDR3 sequence: CASSLSGGAADTQYF. Written as DNA, the CDR3 is TGTGCCAGCAGCTTGAGCGGGGGGGCCGCAGATACGCAGTATTTT.

V usage is TRBV5-8 and J usage is TRBJ1-5, with TRBD1 identical over 11 bases. Germline loops: CDR1 SGHTS, CDR2 YDEGEE. The V and J ends lost 4 bases and 0 bases, in that order; junction bases with no gene match: 9. The CDR3 runs 18 residues. CDR3 in DNA: TGTGCCAGCAGCCGGGCCGGGACAGGGGGAAATAGCAATCAGCCCCAGCATTTT. Translated: CASSRAGTGGNSNQPQHF.

The chain has TRBV6-6 and TRBJ1-6; D is uncertain. This CDR3 contains 16 residues. Trimming took off 0 bases at V and 4 bases at J, with 10 bases between the two ends. Germline V gene lookup returns CDR1 MNHNY and CDR2 SVGAGI (reference sequence). In nucleotides, the CDR3 is TGTGCCAGCAGTTACTCAGGGCCTTTGTATAATTCACCCCTCCACTTT. Encoded protein: CASSYSGPLYNSPLHF.

This clone was recorded only once. V usage is TRBV30 and J usage is TRBJ1-4; D is perhaps TRBD1 (6 bases). V lost 0 bases to trimming and J lost 7 bases, with 9 bases between them. The CDR3 totals 13 residues. Germline V gives CDR1 GTSNPN, CDR2 SVGIG (reference sequence). CDR3 coding DNA: TGTGCCTGGAGTGTAGGGGGAGGTGAAAAACTGTTTTTT. Protein product: CAWSVGGGEKLFF.